This entry features one TCR beta chain sequence. What it binds is not known. These donors were members of the approximately 110-subject validation cohort, a group separate from the roughly 670-subject first cohort. The length of the CDR3 is 12 residues. The V and J ends lost 0 bases and 8 bases respectively, with 7 bases between them. Germline V gene data show CDR1 as SGDLS and CDR2 as YYNGEE. This entry belongs to a study of cytomegalovirus exposure and HLA in healthy donors. Sequenced by immunoSEQ multiplex PCR; TCRdb stores in-frame clones only, minus some. The repertoire consists of about 130,000 clones, with nearly 90% occurring once and the leading ten covering about 1.2%. Study observations and caveats: Listed as cytomegalovirus-associated were 150 or so TCR beta chains. Under in vitro conditions, three CMV-associated chains were confirmed as specific for CMV antigens. Clusters of TCRs from the first cohort tended to co-occur in the roughly 120 validation repertoires (as a later analysis found).

The source of this sequence is a woman under 30 in good health and CMV-seronegative. This chain joins TRBV9 and TRBJ2-3; D not resolved. Sequencing was carried out using PBMCs. CDR3 sequence reads: CASSVAVGTQYF. CDR3 in DNA: TGTGCCAGCAGCGTAGCGGTCGGTACGCAGTATTTT.